The clone carrying this T cell receptor delta chain was seen only a few times. Its cognate antigen is unknown. CDR3 length equals 19 residues. The germline V and J ends were trimmed by 0 bases and 3 bases, with 23 bases remaining between them. Germline CDR1 is TSWWSYY and CDR2 is QGS. This entry belongs to a study of Vδ1+ human thymocytes. Extracted RNA was reverse transcribed into cDNA. Multiplex PCR used pooled V-gene forward primers and a constant-region reverse primer to amplify CDR3s. TCRdb re-called the multiplex PCR reads via CATT. The sample consists of around 76,000 delta-chain clones, around 35% of them appearing once. Study-wide results and limits: Highly polyclonal TRG and TRD repertoires with Gaussian CDR3 length distributions appeared in thymus. Bulk repertoire data may be misinterpreted because of unexpected Vdelta2 sequences.

The TCR was taken from a boy younger than two who had congenital heart surgery. V gene TRDV1 combines with J gene TRDJ1; TRDD3 is a possible D gene (6 bases). Sequencing was performed on Vdelta1+ gamma-delta thymocytes from the thymus. Subset reported: FACS-sorted CD3+ TCRalphabeta- TCRVdelta1+ TCRVdelta2- thymocytes. CDR3 sequence (DNA): TGTGCTCTTGGGGAACTGGTGGTCCCATCGTACTGGGCGGCCGATAAACTCATCTTT. It specifies CALGELVVPSYWAADKLIF.